Sequencing of this TCR beta chain was carried out in a study of OX40 agonist ivuxolimab in advanced cancers. Study-level background: Prior anti-PD-1, anti-PD-L1 or anti-CTLA-4 therapy did not bar entry, and approximately 43% had some.

Trimming cost V 5 bases and J 0 bases; bases outside gene matches: 9. CDR3 length: 18 residues. CDR1 and CDR2 (germline): LNHDA, SQIVND (reference sequence). The data were produced by immunoSEQ multiplex PCR, yet TCRdb's version contains in-frame clones alone and is incomplete. The table lists approximately 80,000 clones, about 90% of them singletons. Samples were taken at baseline and on day 1 of cycles 4 and 7. This clone showed up just once. This clonotype was sampled from an adult with an advanced solid tumor such as melanoma, head and neck, liver or kidney cancer. J is TRBJ2-4 and V is TRBV19; 11 nucleotides line up with TRBD2. Here the sequenced sample was CD4+ or CD8+ T cells sorted from blood, taken in a trial of the OX40 agonist ivuxolimab. CDR3 sequence: CASSPGTSGSLAKNIQYF. The CDR3 DNA is TGTGCCAGTAGTCCAGGGACTAGCGGAAGTCTAGCCAAAAACATTCAGTACTTC.